This T cell receptor (beta chain) was identified during a study of esophageal squamous cell carcinoma under preoperative chemotherapy. Study-level results: After paclitaxel-nedaplatin, abundant clones were more likely to contract than amplify. Chemotherapy was followed by significantly higher TCR diversity in peripheral T cells only, not tumor-infiltrating lymphocytes.

Time point reported: after preoperative PTX-NDP chemotherapy. Before surgery, patients were given preoperative paclitaxel-nedaplatin chemotherapy. Regarding this clonotype: The antigen is not known.

TCRdb reprocessed the PCR reads via MiXCR and lists one record per CDR3 protein. The table includes about 32,000 distinct CDR3 sequences, under 60% detected once. This specimen was taken from a patient given preoperative chemotherapy. This receptor was taken from a human donor with esophageal squamous cell carcinoma. The donor label of this sample is uncertain.

This CDR3 reads CASSITGGGAKDTQYF. The CDR3 DNA sequence: TGTGCCAGCAGTATTACGGGCGGGGGAGCCAAAGATACGCAGTATTTT. This chain joins TRBV12-3 or TRBV12-4 and TRBJ2-3; 7 bases are a match to TRBD2. V lost 5 bases, J lost 5 bases, and 13 bases stayed unmatched. The CDR3 totals 16 residues.